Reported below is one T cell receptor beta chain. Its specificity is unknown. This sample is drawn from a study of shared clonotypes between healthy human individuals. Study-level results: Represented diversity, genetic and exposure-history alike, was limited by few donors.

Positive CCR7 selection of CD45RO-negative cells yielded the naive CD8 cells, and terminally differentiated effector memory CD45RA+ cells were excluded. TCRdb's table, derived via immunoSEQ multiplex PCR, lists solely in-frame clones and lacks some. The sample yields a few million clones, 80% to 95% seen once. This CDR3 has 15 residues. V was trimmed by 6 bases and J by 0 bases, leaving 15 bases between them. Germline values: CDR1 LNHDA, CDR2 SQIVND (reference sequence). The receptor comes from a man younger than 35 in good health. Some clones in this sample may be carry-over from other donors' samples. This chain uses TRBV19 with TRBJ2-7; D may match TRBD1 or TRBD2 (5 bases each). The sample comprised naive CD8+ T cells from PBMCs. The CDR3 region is CASRPGPGSSYEQYF. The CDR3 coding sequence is TGTGCCAGTAGGCCAGGGCCAGGGAGCTCCTACGAGCAGTACTTC. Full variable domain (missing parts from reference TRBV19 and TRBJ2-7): DGGITQSPKYLFRKEGQNVTLSCEQNLNHDAMYWYRQDPGQGLRLIYYSQIVNDFQKGDIAEGYSVSREKKESFPLTVTSAQKNPTAFYLCASRPGPGSSYEQYFGPGTRLTVT.